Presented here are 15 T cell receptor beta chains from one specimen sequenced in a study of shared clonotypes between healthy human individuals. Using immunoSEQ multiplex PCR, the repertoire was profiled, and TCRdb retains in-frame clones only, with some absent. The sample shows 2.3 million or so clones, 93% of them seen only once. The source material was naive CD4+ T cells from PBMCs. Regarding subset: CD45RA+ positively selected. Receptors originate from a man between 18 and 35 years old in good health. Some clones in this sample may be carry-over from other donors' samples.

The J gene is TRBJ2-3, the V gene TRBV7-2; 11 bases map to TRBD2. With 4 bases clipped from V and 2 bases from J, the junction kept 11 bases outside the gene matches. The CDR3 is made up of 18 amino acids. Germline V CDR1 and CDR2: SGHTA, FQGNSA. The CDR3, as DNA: TGTGCCAGCAGCTCGCCGGGACTAGCGGCTGACTACACAGATACGCAGTATTTT. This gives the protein CASSSPGLAADYTDTQYF. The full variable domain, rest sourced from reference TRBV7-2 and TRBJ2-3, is GAGVSQSPSNKVTEKGKDVELRCDPISGHTALYWYRQSLGQGLEFLIYFQGNSAPDKSGLPSDRFSAERTGGSVSTLTIQRTQQEDSAVYLCASSSPGLAADYTDTQYFGPGTRLTVL.

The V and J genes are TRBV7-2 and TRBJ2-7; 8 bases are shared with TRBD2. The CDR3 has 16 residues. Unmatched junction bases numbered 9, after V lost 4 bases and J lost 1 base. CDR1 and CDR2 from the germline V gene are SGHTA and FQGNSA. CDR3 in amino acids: CASSSAGGSLSYEQYF. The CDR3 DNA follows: TGTGCCAGCAGCTCGGCGGGGGGCAGCCTATCCTACGAGCAGTACTTC.

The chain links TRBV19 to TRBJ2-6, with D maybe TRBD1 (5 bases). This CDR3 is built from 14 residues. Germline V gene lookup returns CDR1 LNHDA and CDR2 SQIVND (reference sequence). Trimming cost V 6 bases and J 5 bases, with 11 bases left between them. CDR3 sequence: CASSLDRRANVLTF. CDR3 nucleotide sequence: TGTGCCAGTAGCCTCGACAGACGGGCCAACGTCCTGACTTTC.

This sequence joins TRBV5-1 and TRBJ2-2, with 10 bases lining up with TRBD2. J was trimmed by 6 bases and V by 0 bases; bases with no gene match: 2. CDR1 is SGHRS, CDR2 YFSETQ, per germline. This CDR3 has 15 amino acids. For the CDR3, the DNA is TGCGCCAGCAGCTTGGATCTAGCGGGAGCCGGGGAGCTGTTTTTT. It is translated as CASSLDLAGAGELFF.

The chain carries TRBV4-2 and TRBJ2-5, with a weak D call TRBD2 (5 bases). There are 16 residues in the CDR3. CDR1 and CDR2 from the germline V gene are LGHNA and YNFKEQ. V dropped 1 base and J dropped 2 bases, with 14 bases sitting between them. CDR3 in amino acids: CASSQGPTRQQETQYF. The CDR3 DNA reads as TGTGCCAGCAGCCAAGGGCCCACTAGGCAACAAGAGACCCAGTACTTC.

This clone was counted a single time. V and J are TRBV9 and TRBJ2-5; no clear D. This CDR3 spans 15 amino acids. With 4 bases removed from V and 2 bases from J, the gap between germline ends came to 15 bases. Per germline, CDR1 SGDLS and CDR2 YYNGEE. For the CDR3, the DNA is TGTGCCAGCAGCCCCGACTTGGGCTCTCAAGAGACCCAGTACTTC. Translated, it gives CASSPDLGSQETQYF.

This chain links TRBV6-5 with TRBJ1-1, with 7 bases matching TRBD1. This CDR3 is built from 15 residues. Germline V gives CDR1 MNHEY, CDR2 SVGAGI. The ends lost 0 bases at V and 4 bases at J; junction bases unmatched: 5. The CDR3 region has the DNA TGTGCCAGCAGTTACTCCCTAACAGGGGTCACTGAAGCTTTCTTT. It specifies CASSYSLTGVTEAFF.

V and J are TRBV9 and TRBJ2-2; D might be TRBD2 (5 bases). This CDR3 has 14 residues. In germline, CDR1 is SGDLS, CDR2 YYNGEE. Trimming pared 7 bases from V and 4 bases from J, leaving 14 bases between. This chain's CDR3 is CASGRTSTTGELFF. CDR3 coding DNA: TGTGCCAGCGGTAGGACTTCGACCACCGGGGAGCTGTTTTTT.

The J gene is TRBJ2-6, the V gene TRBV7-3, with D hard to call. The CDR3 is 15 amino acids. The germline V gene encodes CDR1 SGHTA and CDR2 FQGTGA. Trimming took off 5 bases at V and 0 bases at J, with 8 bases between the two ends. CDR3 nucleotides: TGTGCCAGCAGCCCTTGGGCCTCTGGGGCCAACGTCCTGACTTTC. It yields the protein CASSPWASGANVLTF.

The DNA for the CDR3 is TGTGCCAGTAGTATTTTAAATCCCTCCTACAATGAGCAGTTCTTC. This encodes CASSILNPSYNEQFF. The V and J genes are TRBV19 and TRBJ2-1; D gene ambiguous. This CDR3 is 15 amino acids long. Looked up from germline, CDR1 is LNHDA and CDR2 is SQIVND (reference sequence). The V and J ends lost 3 bases and 0 bases respectively, with 9 bases between them. The full variable domain, completed using reference TRBV19 and TRBJ2-1, is DGGITQSPKYLFRKEGQNVTLSCEQNLNHDAMYWYRQDPGQGLRLIYYSQIVNDFQKGDIAEGYSVSREKKESFPLTVTSAQKNPTAFYLCASSILNPSYNEQFFGPGTRLTVL.

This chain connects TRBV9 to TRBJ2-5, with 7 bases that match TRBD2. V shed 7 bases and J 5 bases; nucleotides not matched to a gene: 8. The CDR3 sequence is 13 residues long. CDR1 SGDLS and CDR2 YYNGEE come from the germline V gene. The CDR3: CASSSGMGETQYF. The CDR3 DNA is TGTGCCAGCTCGAGCGGGATGGGGGAGACCCAGTACTTC.

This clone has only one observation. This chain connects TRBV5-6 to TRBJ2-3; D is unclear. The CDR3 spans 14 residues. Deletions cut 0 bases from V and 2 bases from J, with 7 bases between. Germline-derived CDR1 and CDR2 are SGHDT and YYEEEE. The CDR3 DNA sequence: TGTGCCAGCAGCTTGGCCATTTCCACAGATACGCAGTATTTT. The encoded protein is CASSLAISTDTQYF.

DNA of the CDR3: TGTGCCAGCAGTTCCTACCTTAAACCTTACGAGCAGTACTTC. Residues: CASSSYLKPYEQYF. The rearrangement joins TRBV28 to TRBJ2-7; D remains unclear. CDR3 length: 14 residues. V was cut by 4 bases and J by 4 bases, with 14 bases left in between. Germline V lookup: CDR1 MDHEN, CDR2 SYDVKM.

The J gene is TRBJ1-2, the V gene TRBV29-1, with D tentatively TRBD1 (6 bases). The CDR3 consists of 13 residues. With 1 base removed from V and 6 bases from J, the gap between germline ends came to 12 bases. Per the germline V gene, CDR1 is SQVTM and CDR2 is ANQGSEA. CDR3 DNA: TGCAGCGTTGAAGGAGGGGGGTTTGATGGCTACACCTTC. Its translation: CSVEGGGFDGYTF.

DNA of the CDR3: TGTGCCAGCAGCCGGACCGGGAGAGTTTGGGACACTGAAGCTTTCTTT. It specifies CASSRTGRVWDTEAFF. The rearrangement links TRBV14 to TRBJ1-1; no clear D gene. CDR3 length equals 16 residues. CDR1 is SGHDN and CDR2 is FVKESK in the germline V gene. Trimming shortened V by 4 bases and J by 3 bases, and 18 bases separated the two germline ends.